This T cell receptor beta chain was identified in a study of shared clonotypes between healthy human individuals. About the research overall: Every donor yielded three CD4 naive, three CD4 memory, two CD8 naive and one CD8 memory plate.

The table came from immunoSEQ multiplex PCR; TCRdb's copy has only in-frame clones and leaves some out. The sample contains roughly 2.2 million clones, 85% to 95% of which appear only once. Splitting the CD4+ cells yielded a CD45RA+ naive subset and a CD45RA-negative memory subset. The CDR3 sequence is 15 residues long. The V gene's germline CDR1 is SGHRS and CDR2 YFSETQ. The trim removed 6 bases at V and 0 bases at J, leaving 6 bases unmatched. This chain uses TRBV5-1 with TRBJ2-1; 7 bases fit TRBD2. The sequenced sample consisted of naive CD4+ T cells from PBMCs. Noted subset: CD45RA+ positively selected. This TCR came from a man younger than 35 in good health. Some clones in this sample may be carry-over from other donors' samples. The CDR3 loop is CASTLSGASYNEQFF. CDR3 coding DNA: TGCGCCAGCACCCTAAGCGGGGCCTCCTACAATGAGCAGTTCTTC. Based on the CDR3 plus reference TRBV5-1 and TRBJ2-1, the full variable domain is KAGVTQTPRYLIKTRGQQVTLSCSPISGHRSVSWYQQTPGQGLQFLFEYFSETQRNKGNFPGRFSGRQFSNSRSEMNVSTLELGDSALYLCASTLSGASYNEQFFGPGTRLTVL.